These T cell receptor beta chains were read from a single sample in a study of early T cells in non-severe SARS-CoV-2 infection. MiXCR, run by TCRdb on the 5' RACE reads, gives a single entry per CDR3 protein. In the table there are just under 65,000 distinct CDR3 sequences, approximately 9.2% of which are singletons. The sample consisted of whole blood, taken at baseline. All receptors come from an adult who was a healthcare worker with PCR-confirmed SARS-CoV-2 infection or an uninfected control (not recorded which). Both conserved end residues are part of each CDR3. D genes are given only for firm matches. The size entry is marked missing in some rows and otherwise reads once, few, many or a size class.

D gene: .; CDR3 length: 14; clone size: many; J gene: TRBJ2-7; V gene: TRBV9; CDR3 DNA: TGTGCCAGCAGCGTGGGGGACGTGGGCTACGAGCAGTACTTC; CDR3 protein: CASSVGDVGYEQYF
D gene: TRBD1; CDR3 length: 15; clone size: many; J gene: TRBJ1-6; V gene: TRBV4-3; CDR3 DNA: TGCGCCAGCAGCCAACAACAGGGGGTAACATCACCCCTCCACTTT; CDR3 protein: CASSQQQGVTSPLHF
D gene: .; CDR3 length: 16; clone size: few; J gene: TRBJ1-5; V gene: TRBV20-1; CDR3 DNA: TGCAGTGCTAGAGATGATAGCAGATTTGGCAATCAGCCCCAGCATTTT; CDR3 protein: CSARDDSRFGNQPQHF
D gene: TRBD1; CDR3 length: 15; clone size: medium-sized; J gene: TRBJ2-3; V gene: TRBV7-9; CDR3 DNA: TGTGCCAGCCCCTTGGCCGGGACAGCGGCAGATACGCAGTATTTT; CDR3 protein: CASPLAGTAADTQYF
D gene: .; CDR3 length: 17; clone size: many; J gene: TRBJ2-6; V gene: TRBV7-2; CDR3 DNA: TGTGCCAGCAGCCCCACGATGAGGGTTCTGGGGGCCAACGTCCTGACTTTC; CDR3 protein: CASSPTMRVLGANVLTF
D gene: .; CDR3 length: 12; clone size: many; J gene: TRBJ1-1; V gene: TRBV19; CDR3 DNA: TGTGCCAGTAGTAATCAAGGCACTGAAGCTTTCTTT; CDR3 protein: CASSNQGTEAFF
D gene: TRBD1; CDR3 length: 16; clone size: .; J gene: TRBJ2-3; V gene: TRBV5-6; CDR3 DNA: TGTGCCAGCAGCGGAGGACAGGCCGCTAGCACAGATACGCAGTATTTT; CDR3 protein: CASSGGQAASTDTQYF
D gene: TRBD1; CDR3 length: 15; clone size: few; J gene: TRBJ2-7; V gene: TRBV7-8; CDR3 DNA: TGTGCCAGCAGCTTACCCCGGGACAGGGGCCTGGAGCAGTACTTC; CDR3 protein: CASSLPRDRGLEQYF
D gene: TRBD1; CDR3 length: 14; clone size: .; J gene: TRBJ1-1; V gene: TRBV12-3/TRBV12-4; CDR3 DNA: TGTGCCAGCACCTCAGAGACAGGGGTTTCTGAAGCTTTCTTT; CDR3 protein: CASTSETGVSEAFF
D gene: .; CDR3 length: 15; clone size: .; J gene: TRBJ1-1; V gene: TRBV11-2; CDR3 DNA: TGTGCCAGCAGCCCATGGACAGATTTGAACACTGAAGCTTTCTTT; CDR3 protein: CASSPWTDLNTEAFF
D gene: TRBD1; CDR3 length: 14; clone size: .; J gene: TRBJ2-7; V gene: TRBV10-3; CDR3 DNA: TGTGCCATCAGTAAGGGGACAGAGGGCTACGAGCAGTACTTC; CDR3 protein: CAISKGTEGYEQYF